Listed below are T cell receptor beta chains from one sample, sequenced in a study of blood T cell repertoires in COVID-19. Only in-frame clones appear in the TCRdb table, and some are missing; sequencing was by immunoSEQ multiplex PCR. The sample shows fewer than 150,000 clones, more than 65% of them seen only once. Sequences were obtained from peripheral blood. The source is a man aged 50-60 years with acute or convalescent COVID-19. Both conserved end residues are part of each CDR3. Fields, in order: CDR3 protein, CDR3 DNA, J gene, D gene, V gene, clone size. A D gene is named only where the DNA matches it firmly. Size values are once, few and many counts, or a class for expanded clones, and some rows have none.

cdr3_aa: CASSQVWGIDQPQHF; cdr3_nt: TGTGCCAGCAGCCAAGTGTGGGGCATCGATCAGCCCCAGCATTTT; j_call: TRBJ1-5; d_call: -; v_call: TRBV4-2; clone_size: -
cdr3_aa: CASSGTGFSNQPQHF; cdr3_nt: TGTGCCAGCAGCGGGACAGGGTTTAGCAATCAGCCCCAGCATTTT; j_call: TRBJ1-5; d_call: TRBD1; v_call: TRBV2; clone_size: -
cdr3_aa: CASSVAGGRDEQFF; cdr3_nt: TGTGCCAGCAGCGTAGCGGGGGGCCGTGATGAGCAGTTCTTC; j_call: TRBJ2-1; d_call: -; v_call: TRBV9; clone_size: -
cdr3_aa: CASSEGTGVFATLHF; cdr3_nt: TGTGCCAGCAGTGAAGGGACAGGGGTGTTCGCAACCCTCCACTTT; j_call: TRBJ1-6; d_call: TRBD1; v_call: TRBV6-1; clone_size: -
cdr3_aa: CASSVWDRGREKLFF; cdr3_nt: TGTGCCAGCAGTGTTTGGGACAGGGGAAGGGAAAAACTGTTTTTT; j_call: TRBJ1-4; d_call: TRBD1; v_call: TRBV25-1; clone_size: -
cdr3_aa: CASNARTENTGELFF; cdr3_nt: TGCGCCAGCAATGCAAGGACAGAGAACACCGGGGAGCTGTTTTTT; j_call: TRBJ2-2; d_call: -; v_call: TRBV5-1; clone_size: -
cdr3_aa: CASSPWTSGGANNEQFF; cdr3_nt: TGTGCCAGCAGCCCATGGACTAGCGGGGGGGCGAACAATGAGCAGTTCTTC; j_call: TRBJ2-1; d_call: TRBD2; v_call: TRBV9; clone_size: -
cdr3_aa: CASSAPGTGIKFSYNSPLHF; cdr3_nt: TGTGCCAGCAGCGCGCCCGGGACAGGGATAAAATTCTCCTATAATTCACCCCTCCACTTT; j_call: TRBJ1-6; d_call: -; v_call: TRBV21-1; clone_size: -
cdr3_aa: CASSRGTGARDSPLHF; cdr3_nt: TGTGCCAGCAGCCGAGGTACAGGGGCGAGGGATTCTCCCCTCCACTTT; j_call: TRBJ1-6; d_call: TRBD1; v_call: TRBV3-1/TRBV3-2; clone_size: -
cdr3_aa: CASRGQTYEQYF; cdr3_nt: TGTGCCAGCAGGGGGCAGACCTACGAGCAGTACTTC; j_call: TRBJ2-7; d_call: -; v_call: TRBV28; clone_size: once
cdr3_aa: CASSPSHGNQPQHF; cdr3_nt: TGTGCCAGCAGTCCCTCCCACGGGAATCAGCCCCAGCATTTT; j_call: TRBJ1-5; d_call: -; v_call: TRBV6-5; clone_size: -
cdr3_aa: CASRAGTGANVLTF; cdr3_nt: TGTGCCAGCAGGGCAGGGACTGGGGCCAACGTCCTGACTTTC; j_call: TRBJ2-6; d_call: -; v_call: TRBV6-5; clone_size: -
cdr3_aa: CASTIGQGTNTGELFF; cdr3_nt: TGTGCCAGCACCATCGGACAGGGCACGAACACCGGGGAGCTGTTTTTT; j_call: TRBJ2-2; d_call: TRBD1; v_call: TRBV6-6; clone_size: few
cdr3_aa: CASSLGGAGLTEAFF; cdr3_nt: TGTGCCAGCAGTTTAGGGGGGGCGGGGCTCACTGAAGCTTTCTTT; j_call: TRBJ1-1; d_call: -; v_call: TRBV28; clone_size: once
cdr3_aa: CASRPGHVGEKLFF; cdr3_nt: TGTGCCAGCAGACCGGGACACGTAGGTGAAAAACTGTTTTTT; j_call: TRBJ1-4; d_call: -; v_call: TRBV6-5; clone_size: -
cdr3_aa: CASSVGGTGRNEQFF; cdr3_nt: TGTGCCAGCAGCGTGGGGGGGACAGGGAGGAATGAGCAGTTCTTC; j_call: TRBJ2-1; d_call: TRBD1; v_call: TRBV6-5; clone_size: few
cdr3_aa: CASRGQGAMNTEAFF; cdr3_nt: TGTGCCAGCAGGGGACAGGGGGCGATGAACACTGAAGCTTTCTTT; j_call: TRBJ1-1; d_call: TRBD1; v_call: TRBV2; clone_size: -
cdr3_aa: CASSEFKGTGSNYGYTF; cdr3_nt: TGTGCCAGCAGTGAATTTAAAGGGACAGGGAGTAACTATGGCTACACCTTC; j_call: TRBJ1-2; d_call: TRBD1; v_call: TRBV6-1; clone_size: -
cdr3_aa: CASRPDSSGATQYF; cdr3_nt: TGTGCCAGCAGACCGGACAGTTCTGGTGCGACCCAGTACTTC; j_call: TRBJ2-5; d_call: -; v_call: TRBV11-2; clone_size: -
cdr3_aa: CASSFIGGTNTEAFF; cdr3_nt: TGTGCCAGCAGCTTCATTGGGGGCACGAACACTGAAGCTTTCTTT; j_call: TRBJ1-1; d_call: -; v_call: TRBV5-6; clone_size: -
cdr3_aa: CASSPGQQTNYGYTF; cdr3_nt: TGTGCCAGCTCCCCGGGACAGCAAACTAACTATGGCTACACCTTC; j_call: TRBJ1-2; d_call: TRBD1; v_call: TRBV18; clone_size: -
cdr3_aa: CASSVVVDGKLFF; cdr3_nt: TGTGCCAGCAGCGTAGTGGTAGATGGAAAACTGTTTTTT; j_call: TRBJ1-4; d_call: -; v_call: TRBV9; clone_size: -
cdr3_aa: CAISLKVLAGGPSTDTQYF; cdr3_nt: TGTGCCATCAGCTTGAAGGTACTAGCGGGGGGCCCTAGCACAGATACGCAGTATTTT; j_call: TRBJ2-3; d_call: TRBD2; v_call: TRBV10-3; clone_size: -
cdr3_aa: CASSLVQGETQYF; cdr3_nt: TGTGCCAGCAGCTTGGTGCAGGGAGAGACCCAGTACTTC; j_call: TRBJ2-5; d_call: -; v_call: TRBV5-6; clone_size: -
cdr3_aa: CASSLTGQPQHF; cdr3_nt: TGCGCCAGCAGCTTGACAGGTCAGCCCCAGCATTTT; j_call: TRBJ1-5; d_call: -; v_call: TRBV5-1; clone_size: -
cdr3_aa: CASRRQGWDNQPQHF; cdr3_nt: TGTGCCAGCAGACGACAGGGGTGGGACAATCAGCCCCAGCATTTT; j_call: TRBJ1-5; d_call: TRBD1; v_call: TRBV27; clone_size: -
cdr3_aa: CASSAGGKTYEQYF; cdr3_nt: TGTGCCAGCAGCGCTGGGGGGAAAACCTACGAGCAGTACTTC; j_call: TRBJ2-7; d_call: -; v_call: TRBV9; clone_size: few
cdr3_aa: CASSEFTGGIYGYTF; cdr3_nt: TGCGCCAGCAGTGAGTTCACAGGGGGGATCTATGGCTACACCTTC; j_call: TRBJ1-2; d_call: TRBD1; v_call: TRBV10-2; clone_size: few
cdr3_aa: CATSDLARNEAFF; cdr3_nt: TGTGCCACCAGTGATTTGGCCAGAAATGAAGCTTTCTTT; j_call: TRBJ1-1; d_call: -; v_call: TRBV24-1; clone_size: -
cdr3_aa: CASTYTRAGNTIYF; cdr3_nt: TGTGCCAGTACCTATACCAGGGCGGGAAACACCATATATTTT; j_call: TRBJ1-3; d_call: -; v_call: TRBV19; clone_size: -
cdr3_aa: CASSQTFSSGNTIYF; cdr3_nt: TGTGCCAGCAGCCAAACTTTTAGCTCTGGAAACACCATATATTTT; j_call: TRBJ1-3; d_call: -; v_call: TRBV28; clone_size: -
cdr3_aa: CASSDRYQPQHF; cdr3_nt: TGTGCCAGCAGTGACAGGTATCAGCCCCAGCATTTT; j_call: TRBJ1-5; d_call: -; v_call: TRBV2; clone_size: few
cdr3_aa: CASIRGQGDQPQHF; cdr3_nt: TGTGCCAGCATTCGAGGACAGGGGGATCAGCCCCAGCATTTT; j_call: TRBJ1-5; d_call: TRBD1; v_call: TRBV2; clone_size: -
cdr3_aa: CASSLGLAGYSSDTQYF; cdr3_nt: TGTGCCAGCAGTTTGGGACTAGCGGGGTATTCTTCAGATACGCAGTATTTT; j_call: TRBJ2-3; d_call: TRBD2; v_call: TRBV11-2; clone_size: once
cdr3_aa: CASSFSAGSSNQPQHF; cdr3_nt: TGTGCCAGCAGCTTTTCAGCAGGGTCTAGCAATCAGCCCCAGCATTTT; j_call: TRBJ1-5; d_call: -; v_call: TRBV5-8; clone_size: -